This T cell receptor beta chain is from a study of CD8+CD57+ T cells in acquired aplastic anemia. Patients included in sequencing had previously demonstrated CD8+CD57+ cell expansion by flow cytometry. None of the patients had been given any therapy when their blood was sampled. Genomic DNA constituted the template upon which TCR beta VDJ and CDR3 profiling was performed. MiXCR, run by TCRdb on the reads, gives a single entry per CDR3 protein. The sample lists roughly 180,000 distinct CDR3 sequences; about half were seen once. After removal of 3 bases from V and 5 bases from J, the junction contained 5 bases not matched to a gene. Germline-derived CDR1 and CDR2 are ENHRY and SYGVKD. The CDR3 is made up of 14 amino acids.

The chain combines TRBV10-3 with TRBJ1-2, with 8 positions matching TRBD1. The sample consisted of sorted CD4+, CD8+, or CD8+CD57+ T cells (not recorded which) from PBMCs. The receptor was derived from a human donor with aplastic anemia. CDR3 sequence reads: CAISEKTGVYGYTF. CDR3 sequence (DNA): TGTGCCATCAGTGAAAAGACAGGGGTATATGGCTACACCTTC.